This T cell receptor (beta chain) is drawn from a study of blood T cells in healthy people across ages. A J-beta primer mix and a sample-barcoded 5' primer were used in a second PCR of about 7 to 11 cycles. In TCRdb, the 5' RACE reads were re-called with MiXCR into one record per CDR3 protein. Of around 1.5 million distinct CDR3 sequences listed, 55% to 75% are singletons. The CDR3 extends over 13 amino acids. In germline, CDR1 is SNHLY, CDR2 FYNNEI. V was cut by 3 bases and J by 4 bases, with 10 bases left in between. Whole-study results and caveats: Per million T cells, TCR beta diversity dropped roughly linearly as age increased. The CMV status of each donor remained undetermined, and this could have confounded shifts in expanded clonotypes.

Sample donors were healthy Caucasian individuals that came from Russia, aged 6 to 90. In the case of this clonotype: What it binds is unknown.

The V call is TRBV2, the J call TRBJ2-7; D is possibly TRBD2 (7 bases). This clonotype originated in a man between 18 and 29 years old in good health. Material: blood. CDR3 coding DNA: TGTGCCAGCAGTGACGGGGGGCAGTACGAGCAGTACTTC. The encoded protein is CASSDGGQYEQYF.